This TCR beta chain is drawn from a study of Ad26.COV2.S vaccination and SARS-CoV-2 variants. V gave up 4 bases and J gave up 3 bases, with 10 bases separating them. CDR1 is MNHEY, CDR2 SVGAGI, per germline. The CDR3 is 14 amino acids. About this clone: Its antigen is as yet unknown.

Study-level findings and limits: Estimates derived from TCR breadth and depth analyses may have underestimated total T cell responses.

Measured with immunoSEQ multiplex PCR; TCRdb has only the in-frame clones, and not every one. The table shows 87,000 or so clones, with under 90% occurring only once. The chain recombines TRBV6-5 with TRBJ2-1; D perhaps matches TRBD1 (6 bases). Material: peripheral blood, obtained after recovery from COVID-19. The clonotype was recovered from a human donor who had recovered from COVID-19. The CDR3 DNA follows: TGTGCCAGCAGTTGGACAGACATCTACAATGAGCAGTTCTTC. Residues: CASSWTDIYNEQFF.